The rows below give T cell receptor beta chains drawn from one sample of a study of blood T cells in healthy people across ages. Each CDR3 protein is one row after TCRdb ran MiXCR on the 5' RACE reads. The table has 1.5 million to 2 million distinct CDR3 sequences, more than 35% seen once. The sequencing sample was made of blood. These receptors were taken from a human donor in good health. Both conserved end residues are part of each CDR3. The D gene is left open where the match is weak. Not every row has a clone size; where given, it reads once, few, many or a size class.

NA	TRBD2	TRBV12-3/TRBV12-4	TRBJ2-5	TGTGCCAGCAGCCGAACGACTAGCGGTTTAATGGGGACCCAGTACTTC	CASSRTTSGLMGTQYF
few	NA	TRBV30	TRBJ1-2	TGTGCCTGGGTCGGAGGGTACGAGTATGGCTACACCTTC	CAWVGGYEYGYTF
few	TRBD2	TRBV6-6	TRBJ2-7	TGTGCCAGCAGTTCCTCTAGCGGCATCCTCTACGAGCAGTACTTC	CASSSSSGILYEQYF
NA	NA	TRBV12-3/TRBV12-4	TRBJ2-7	TGTGCCAGCAGTTCTAGCGTCCGGGGGAGCTACGAGCAGTACTTC	CASSSSVRGSYEQYF
NA	NA	TRBV6-2/TRBV6-3	TRBJ1-2	TGTGCCAGCAGTTACTCGAAAGCGCAGTCTTATGGCTACACCTTC	CASSYSKAQSYGYTF
NA	NA	TRBV7-2	TRBJ2-1	TGTGCCAGCGGCTTCCTCATCTCCTACAATGAGCAGTTCTTC	CASGFLISYNEQFF
NA	TRBD1	TRBV25-1	TRBJ2-4	TGTGCCAGCAGTGATTTGGGACAGGGGGAAGGCGATGAGCAGTACTTC	CASSDLGQGEGDEQYF
NA	NA	TRBV29-1	TRBJ1-2	TGCAGCTTTTTCGAAGGAAAGGATGGCTACACCTTC	CSFFEGKDGYTF
few	NA	TRBV6-5	TRBJ2-7	TGTGCCAGCAGTTACTCGAGGTCCTCTACCTACGAGCAGTACTTC	CASSYSRSSTYEQYF
NA	NA	TRBV6-1	TRBJ2-3	TGTGCCAGCAGTGAACGGGGGCCCACTAGCACAGATACGCAGTATTTT	CASSERGPTSTDTQYF
few	NA	TRBV20-1	TRBJ1-2	TGCAGTGCTAGAGGAAGGGGGGGAAACTATGGCTACACCTTC	CSARGRGGNYGYTF
few	NA	TRBV27	TRBJ2-3	TGTGCCAGCAGTTTGGTCGGGGTAGTCTATACGCAGTATTTT	CASSLVGVVYTQYF
few	TRBD2	TRBV12-3/TRBV12-4	TRBJ2-3	TGTGCCAGCAGCTGGACTAGATCAGATACGCAGTATTTT	CASSWTRSDTQYF
many	TRBD1	TRBV7-2	TRBJ1-6	TGTGCCAGCAGTGGACAGGAAAATTCACCCCTCCACTTT	CASSGQENSPLHF
NA	NA	TRBV5-1	TRBJ1-6	TGCGCCAGCAGCTTGGAACTGGGGCGGTCACCCCTCCACTTT	CASSLELGRSPLHF
NA	NA	TRBV11-2	TRBJ2-2	TGTGCCAGCAGCTTAGAGGTTAACACCGGGGAGCTGTTTTTT	CASSLEVNTGELFF
NA	TRBD2	TRBV10-3	TRBJ2-5	TGTGCCATCAGTGCCCCCTTGTTGGGCGGGGGGGCCCCCGTCGGAGAAGAGACCCAGTACTTC	CAISAPLLGGGAPVGEETQYF
many	TRBD1	TRBV7-2	TRBJ2-5	TGTGCCAGCAGCTGGACAGGCCAAGAGACCCAGTACTTC	CASSWTGQETQYF
NA	NA	TRBV6-5	TRBJ1-6	TGTGCCAGCAGTTACGGGACTTTGGATTCACCCCTCCACTTT	CASSYGTLDSPLHF
NA	TRBD1	TRBV14	TRBJ2-7	TGTGCCAGCAGCCATCACTCGACAGGGTCCTACGAGCAGTACTTC	CASSHHSTGSYEQYF
NA	NA	TRBV4-3	TRBJ2-7	TGCGCCAGCAGCCAAGACTTCTCCAGGGCAAGGGGCGAGCAGTACTTC	CASSQDFSRARGEQYF
NA	NA	TRBV12-3/TRBV12-4	TRBJ1-4	TGTGCCAGCAGCATGCCCGGGAAAAAACTGTTTTTT	CASSMPGKKLFF
NA	TRBD1	TRBV7-9	TRBJ1-5	TGTGCCAGCAGCCCAGGGCCGGGACAGATCGCCAATCAGCCCCAGCATTTT	CASSPGPGQIANQPQHF
few	TRBD1	TRBV5-1	TRBJ1-2	TGCGCCAGCAGCTTGGTGGGACAGGGATTGGAAGGCTACACCTTC	CASSLVGQGLEGYTF
NA	TRBD1	TRBV29-1	TRBJ1-2	TGCAGCGTTTACCCCTCCGTGGGACAGAGGGACTATGGCTACACCTTC	CSVYPSVGQRDYGYTF
NA	TRBD2	TRBV12-3/TRBV12-4	TRBJ2-4	TGTGCCAGCAAGATGGGACTAGCGGGTCAAGAGAGCCAGTACTTC	CASKMGLAGQESQYF
once	NA	TRBV6-2/TRBV6-3	TRBJ2-2	TGTGCCAGCAGTTACGTTCCCCGGGGTACCGGGGAGCTGTTTTTT	CASSYVPRGTGELFF
NA	NA	TRBV5-1	TRBJ2-3	TGCGCCAGCAGCATATCCACAGGGGATACGCAGTATTTT	CASSISTGDTQYF
NA	NA	TRBV29-1	TRBJ2-7	TGCAGCGTTGAAGATCCCCGAAACACCCACGAGCAGTACTTC	CSVEDPRNTHEQYF
few	NA	TRBV7-6	TRBJ1-1	TGTGCCAGCAGCCCTTCCCTCCAGGGGCCTGAAGCTTTCTTT	CASSPSLQGPEAFF
few	NA	TRBV10-3	TRBJ2-2	TGTGCCATCACCCAGGGTGGTACCGGGGAGCTGTTTTTT	CAITQGGTGELFF
NA	NA	TRBV18	TRBJ1-2	TGTGCCAGCTCAACGCCGGGGGGTGTTGGCTACACCTTC	CASSTPGGVGYTF
NA	TRBD1	TRBV20-1	TRBJ2-5	TGCAGTGCTATAGGGACAGGGACCTGGGAGCAGTACTTC	CSAIGTGTWEQYF
few	TRBD1	TRBV6-1	TRBJ2-1	TGTGCCACCCGGGAGACAGGGGTTAATGAGCAGTTCTTC	CATRETGVNEQFF
few	TRBD2	TRBV20-1	TRBJ2-7	TGCAGTGCTAGTAGCGGGGGGGCTTACGAGCAGTACTTC	CSASSGGAYEQYF
few	NA	TRBV10-3	TRBJ2-1	TGTGCCACCAGTGAGGGGGTCCAGCACAATGAGCAGTTCTTC	CATSEGVQHNEQFF
NA	NA	TRBV7-2	TRBJ1-6	TGTGCCAGCAGCATGAGGGGGGGGATCTCCTATAATTCACCCCTCCACTTT	CASSMRGGISYNSPLHF
NA	NA	TRBV2	TRBJ2-7	TGTGCCAGCAGTAGGGGGGCGACCCTCTCCTACGAGCAGTACTTC	CASSRGATLSYEQYF
few	NA	TRBV2	TRBJ2-1	TGTGCCAGCAGGACTACCCTGAGCTCCTACAATGAGCAGTTCTTC	CASRTTLSSYNEQFF
NA	NA	TRBV12-3/TRBV12-4	TRBJ2-2	TGTGCCAGCAGTACCCGTAGGGCCGGGGAGCTGTTTTTT	CASSTRRAGELFF
many	NA	TRBV6-5	TRBJ1-2	TGTGCCAGCAGCCCACTTTACTTACCAGAGGGGTATGGCTACACCTTC	CASSPLYLPEGYGYTF
NA	TRBD2	TRBV18	TRBJ2-7	TGTGCCAGCTCACCGGGACTAGTCTGCTACGAGCAGTACTTC	CASSPGLVCYEQYF
NA	TRBD1	TRBV10-3	TRBJ1-2	TGTGCCATCGCCGGGACAGGGAGCAACTATGGCTACACCTTC	CAIAGTGSNYGYTF
NA	NA	TRBV2	TRBJ1-2	TGTGCCAGCAGTGCAGAGTATACCCCTAACTATGGCTACACCTTC	CASSAEYTPNYGYTF
NA	TRBD1	TRBV4-3	TRBJ1-1	TGCGCCAGCAGCCCGAGGGACAGGGAAAACACTGAAGCTTTCTTT	CASSPRDRENTEAFF
few	TRBD2	TRBV5-1	TRBJ2-1	TGCGCCAGCAGCTTCGGACTAGCGGGGACGGATGAGCAGTTCTTC	CASSFGLAGTDEQFF
NA	TRBD1	TRBV4-2	TRBJ2-4	TGTGCCAGCAGCCAAGATGGGACAGGAAGCCTCCTAGCCAAAAACATTCAGTACTTC	CASSQDGTGSLLAKNIQYF